Below are 5 T cell receptor beta chains sequenced from a single sample in a study of blood T cell repertoires in COVID-19. The repertoire was sequenced with immunoSEQ multiplex PCR; TCRdb's copy has only in-frame clones and lacks some. This table has approximately 65,000 clones, about three quarters appearing once. The sequenced material came from peripheral blood. The origin of the receptors is a human donor in a cohort sampled during active COVID-19.

V gene TRBV5-1 combines with J gene TRBJ2-1, with D perhaps matching TRBD1 (6 bases). CDR1 SGHRS and CDR2 YFSETQ come from the germline V gene. V lost 5 bases to trimming and J lost 3 bases, with 15 bases between them. The CDR3 has 15 residues. CDR3 nucleotides: TGCGCCAGCAGGAGATCAGGGACATACTACAATGAGCAGTTCTTC. Its translation is CASRRSGTYYNEQFF.

Regarding this clone: The same CDR3 can be traced to other DNA sequences in this sample. The V gene is TRBV7-2, the J gene TRBJ1-5; 7 nucleotides agree with TRBD1. Germline V gene sequence: CDR1 SGHTA, CDR2 FQGNSA. J lost 2 bases, V lost 5 bases, and 6 bases had no gene match. This CDR3 is built from 15 residues. The CDR3: CASSLQGTGNQPQHF. CDR3 bases: TGTGCCAGCAGCCTACAGGGGACGGGCAATCAGCCCCAGCATTTT.

This clone showed up just a few times. The chain links TRBV12-3 or TRBV12-4 to TRBJ1-1; D is ambiguous. CDR3 size: 12 residues. The V gene lost 1 base and the J gene lost 5 bases, with 5 bases spanning the gap. CDR3: CASSLGRTEAFF. The DNA for the CDR3 is TGTGCCAGCAGTTTAGGGAGAACTGAAGCTTTCTTT.

This clone was observed a single time. The genes are TRBV12-3 or TRBV12-4 and TRBJ2-1; D may be TRBD2 (5 bases). This CDR3 has 13 residues. V gave up 9 bases and J gave up 1 base, with 10 bases separating them. CDR3 coding DNA: TGTGCCAGTCGGGAACAGTCCTACAATGAGCAGTTCTTC. Its protein product is CASREQSYNEQFF.

The chain links TRBV12-1 to TRBJ2-5; the DNA was not used to check the table's D call, TRBD2. TRBV12-1 is termed a pseudogene. The CDR3 extends over 17 amino acids. The CDR3 loop reads CASSFVLTSGQLETQYF. DNA for the CDR3: TGTGCCAGCAGCTTTGTGTTGACTAGCGGACAGCTGGAGACCCAGTACTTC.